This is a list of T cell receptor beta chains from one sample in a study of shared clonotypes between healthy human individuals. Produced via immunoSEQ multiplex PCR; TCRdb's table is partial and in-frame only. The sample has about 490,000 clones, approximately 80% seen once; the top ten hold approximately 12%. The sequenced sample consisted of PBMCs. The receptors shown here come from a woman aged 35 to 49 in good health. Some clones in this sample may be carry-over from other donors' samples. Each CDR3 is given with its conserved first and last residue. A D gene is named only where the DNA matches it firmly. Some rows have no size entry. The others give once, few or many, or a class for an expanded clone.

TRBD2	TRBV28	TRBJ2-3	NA	CASSSFLTTSGRTDTQYF	TGTGCCAGCAGTTCCTTTCTCACGACTAGCGGGAGAACAGATACGCAGTATTTT
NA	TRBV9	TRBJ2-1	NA	CASSVVGASSYNEQFF	TGTGCCAGCAGCGTAGTTGGGGCCAGCTCCTACAATGAGCAGTTCTTC
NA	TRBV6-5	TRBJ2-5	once	CASSYWRDGGETQYF	TGTGCCAGCAGTTACTGGCGGGATGGGGGGGAGACCCAGTACTTC
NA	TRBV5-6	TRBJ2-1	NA	CASSLAKRVYNEQFF	TGTGCCAGCAGCTTGGCCAAGCGGGTATACAATGAGCAGTTCTTC
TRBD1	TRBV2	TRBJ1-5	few	CASSPGTGEQPQHF	TGTGCCAGCAGTCCAGGGACAGGGGAACAGCCCCAGCATTTT
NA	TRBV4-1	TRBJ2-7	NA	CASSQGEGEYAEQYF	TGTGCCAGCAGCCAAGGGGAGGGGGAATACGCCGAGCAGTACTTC
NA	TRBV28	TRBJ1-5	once	CASSYTGFRPQHF	TGTGCCAGCAGCTACACAGGGTTTCGGCCCCAGCATTTT
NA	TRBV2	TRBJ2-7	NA	CASSGGRTGTDTYEQYF	TGTGCCAGCAGTGGGGGGCGTACCGGGACGGATACCTACGAGCAGTACTTC
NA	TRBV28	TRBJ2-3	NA	CASSLRPGQDTQYF	TGTGCCAGCAGTTTAAGGCCGGGCCAGGATACGCAGTATTTT
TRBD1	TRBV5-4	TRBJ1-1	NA	CASSQDRATEAFF	TGTGCCAGCAGCCAGGACAGGGCCACTGAAGCTTTCTTT
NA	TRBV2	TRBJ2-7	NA	CASSESPGGEQYF	TGTGCCAGCAGTGAAAGCCCTGGGGGCGAGCAGTACTTC
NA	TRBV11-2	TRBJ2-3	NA	CASSFTSSPVRGTDTQYF	TGTGCCAGCAGCTTTACAAGTAGCCCCGTACGGGGCACAGATACGCAGTATTTT
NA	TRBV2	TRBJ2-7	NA	CASAFDGSEQYF	TGTGCCAGCGCGTTTGATGGATCGGAGCAGTACTTC
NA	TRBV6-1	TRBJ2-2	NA	CASSGQPNTGELFF	TGTGCCAGCAGTGGACAGCCTAACACCGGGGAGCTGTTTTTT
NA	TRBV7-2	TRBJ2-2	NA	CASSIRASPNTGELFF	TGTGCCAGCAGCATCCGGGCTAGTCCGAACACCGGGGAGCTGTTTTTT
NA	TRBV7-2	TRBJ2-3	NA	CASRTQTSWVQDTQYF	TGTGCCAGCAGAACTCAGACTAGTTGGGTACAAGATACGCAGTATTTT
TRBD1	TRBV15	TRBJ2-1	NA	CATSREDRGYNEQFF	TGTGCCACCAGCAGGGAGGACAGGGGGTACAATGAGCAGTTCTTC
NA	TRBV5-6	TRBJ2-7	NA	CASSSMASSYEQYF	TGTGCCAGCAGCTCAATGGCCAGCTCCTACGAGCAGTACTTC
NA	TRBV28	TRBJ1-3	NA	CASSAGPGNTIYF	TGTGCCAGCAGTGCGGGGCCTGGAAACACCATATATTTT
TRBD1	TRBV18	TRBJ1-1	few	CASSRGDRTEAFF	TGTGCCAGCTCACGGGGGGACAGGACTGAAGCTTTCTTT
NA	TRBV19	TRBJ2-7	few	CASSIAGPSYEQYF	TGTGCCAGTAGTATAGCCGGGCCATCGTACGAGCAGTACTTC
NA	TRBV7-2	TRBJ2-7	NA	CASSFGSFYEQYF	TGTGCCAGCAGCTTTGGCAGTTTCTACGAGCAGTACTTC
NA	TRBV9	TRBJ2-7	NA	CASSVEAGFSYEQYF	TGTGCCAGCAGCGTAGAGGCGGGATTTTCCTACGAGCAGTACTTC
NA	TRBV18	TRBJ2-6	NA	CASSPGGAGANVLTF	TGTGCCAGCTCACCAGGGGGGGCCGGGGCCAACGTCCTGACTTTC
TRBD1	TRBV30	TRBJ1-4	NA	CAWSVPRDRLHEKLFF	TGTGCCTGGAGTGTCCCGCGGGACAGGCTCCATGAAAAACTGTTTTTT
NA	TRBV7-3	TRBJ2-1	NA	CASSLVLAAYNEQFF	TGTGCCAGCAGCTTAGTTCTGGCTGCCTACAATGAGCAGTTCTTC